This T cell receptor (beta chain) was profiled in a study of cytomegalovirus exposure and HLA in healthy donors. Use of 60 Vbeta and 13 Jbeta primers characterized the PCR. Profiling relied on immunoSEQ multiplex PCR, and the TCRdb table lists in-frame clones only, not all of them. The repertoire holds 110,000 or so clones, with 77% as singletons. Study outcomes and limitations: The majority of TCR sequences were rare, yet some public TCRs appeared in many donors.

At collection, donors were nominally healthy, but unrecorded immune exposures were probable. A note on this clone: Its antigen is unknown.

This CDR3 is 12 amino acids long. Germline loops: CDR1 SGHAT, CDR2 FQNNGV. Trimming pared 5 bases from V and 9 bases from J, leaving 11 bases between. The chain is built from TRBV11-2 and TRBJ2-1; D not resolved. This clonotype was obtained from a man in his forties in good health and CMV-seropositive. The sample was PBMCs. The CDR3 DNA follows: TGTGCCAGCAGCCAACCCAGACTTGAGCAGTTCTTC. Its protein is CASSQPRLEQFF. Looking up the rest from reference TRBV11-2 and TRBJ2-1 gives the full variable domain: EAGVAQSPRYKIIEKRQSVAFWCNPISGHATLYWYQQILGQGPKLLIQFQNNGVVDDSQLPKDRFSAERLKGVDSTLKIQPAKLEDSAVYLCASSQPRLEQFFGPGTRLTVL.